These 19 T cell receptor beta chains came from one sample sequenced in a study of cytomegalovirus exposure and HLA in healthy donors. The PCR had 60 Vbeta and 13 Jbeta primers. This table comes from immunoSEQ multiplex PCR, and its TCRdb copy is limited to in-frame clones, with some not included. Of around 110,000 clones detected, about 80% appear once; the ten largest clones hold under 3%. Sequenced: PBMCs. These receptors came from a woman younger than 30 in good health and CMV-seropositive.

The table lists this clone with a count of one. The chain employs TRBV5-6 and TRBJ2-4, with TRBD2 matching over 11 bases. Germline CDR1 is SGHDT and CDR2 is YYEEEE. Losses at the gene ends were 0 bases for V and 4 bases for J; bases not matched to a gene: 6. CDR3 size: 17 residues. The CDR3 sequence: CASSLGLAGGRKNIQYF. DNA for the CDR3: TGTGCCAGCAGCTTGGGGCTAGCGGGGGGTAGGAAAAACATTCAGTACTTC.

This clone occurred a few times. The chain employs TRBV7-9 and TRBJ2-7; possible D gene TRBD1, 5 bases. With 5 bases removed from V and 0 bases from J, the gap between germline ends came to 11 bases. Looked up from germline, CDR1 is SEHNR and CDR2 is FQNEAQ (reference sequence). The length of the CDR3 is 14 residues. CDR3 DNA: TGTGCCAGCAGCCCTCAGGGTATCTCCTACGAGCAGTACTTC. Protein product: CASSPQGISYEQYF.

J is TRBJ1-2 and V is TRBV5-1; D is perhaps TRBD1 (6 bases). CDR3 length: 13 amino acids. With 7 bases removed from V and 0 bases from J, the gap between germline ends came to 10 bases. Looked up from germline, CDR1 is SGHRS and CDR2 is YFSETQ. The CDR3 DNA reads as TGCGCCAGCGGACAGATTGCTAACTATGGCTACACCTTC. Translating it yields CASGQIANYGYTF.

The chain is built from TRBV7-2 and TRBJ1-2; D not resolved. V was cut by 5 bases and J by 4 bases, with 8 bases left in between. The CDR3 has 12 amino acids. The germline gives CDR1 SGHTA, CDR2 FQGNSA. The CDR3 sequence is CASSVNSYGYTF. The CDR3 DNA sequence: TGTGCCAGCAGCGTTAACAGCTATGGCTACACCTTC.

There are a few counts of this clone. The rearrangement joins TRBV7-9 to TRBJ1-1, with no clear D. The CDR3 loop spans 15 amino acids. Trimming shortened V by 8 bases and J by 1 base, and 17 bases separated the two germline ends. Germline V gene sequence: CDR1 SEHNR, CDR2 FQNEAQ (reference sequence). The CDR3 spells CASGSFVTQNTEAFF. As DNA, the CDR3 is TGTGCCAGCGGCTCTTTCGTGACACAGAACACTGAAGCTTTCTTT.

The chain combines TRBV6-5 with TRBJ2-7, with TRBD1 matching 10 bases. This CDR3 spans 15 amino acids. Germline V lookup: CDR1 MNHEY, CDR2 SVGAGI. V lost 4 bases to trimming and J lost 3 bases; unmatched junction nucleotides: 6. The chain's CDR3 is CASSFPDRGRYEQYF. The CDR3 region has the DNA TGTGCCAGCAGTTTCCCCGACAGGGGGCGCTACGAGCAGTACTTC.

This clone was seen once. DNA for the CDR3: TGTGCCAGCAGTCTCCCTGGGACTCTGGCCTATGGCTACACCTTC. This codes for CASSLPGTLAYGYTF. The rearrangement joins TRBV28 to TRBJ1-2; weak D call: TRBD1 (5 bases). The CDR3 sequence is 15 residues long. V lost 5 bases, J lost 4 bases, and 17 bases lay in between. The germline V gene has CDR1 MDHEN and CDR2 SYDVKM.

The rearrangement links TRBV7-9 to TRBJ2-5; D call uncertain. Trimming cost V 3 bases and J 1 base, with 3 bases left between them. The germline V gene encodes CDR1 SEHNR and CDR2 FQNEAQ (reference sequence). This CDR3 is 12 amino acids long. The CDR3 DNA follows: TGTGCCAGCAGCTTCCTCCAAGAGACCCAGTACTTC. Translated, it gives CASSFLQETQYF. The complete variable domain, with remaining parts taken from reference TRBV7-9 and TRBJ2-5, reads DTGVSQNPRHKITKRGQNVTFRCDPISEHNRLYWYRQTLGQGPEFLTYFQNEAQLEKSRLLSDRFSAERPKGSFSTLEIQRTEQGDSAMYLCASSFLQETQYFGPGTRLLVL.

This clone was seen only once. This specimen includes other DNA sequences encoding the same CDR3. The chain is built from TRBV6-5 and TRBJ2-1; 7 positions match TRBD2. Germline-derived CDR1 and CDR2 are MNHEY and SVGAGI. The CDR3 covers 15 residues. The J segment lost 2 bases and the V segment lost 4 bases, leaving 5 bases of the junction unmatched. CDR3 sequence: CASSSYLAAYNEQFF. CDR3 coding DNA: TGTGCCAGCAGTTCCTATCTAGCGGCCTACAATGAGCAGTTCTTC.

This clone occurred once. The chain is built from TRBV27 and TRBJ1-5, with D possibly matching TRBD1 (5 bases). Germline values: CDR1 MNHEY, CDR2 SMNVEV (reference sequence). The V end was cut by 5 bases, the J end by 0 bases, with 14 bases between. The CDR3 extends over 16 amino acids. CDR3 in DNA: TGTGCCAGCAGTCCCATCGACAGACTTAGCAATCAGCCCCAGCATTTT. Its protein is CASSPIDRLSNQPQHF.

The J gene is TRBJ2-5, the V gene TRBV6-5; TRBD1 is a possible D gene (6 bases). Germline lookup yields CDR1 MNHEY and CDR2 SVGAGI. This CDR3 is built from 13 residues. Trimming shortened V by 6 bases and J by 4 bases, and 12 bases separated the two germline ends. In nucleotides, the CDR3 is TGTGCCAGCAGCGCGGACAGTGGAGAGACCCAGTACTTC. This sequence encodes CASSADSGETQYF.

The table lists this clone with a few counts. The gene calls are TRBV28 and TRBJ2-2; 10 bases fit TRBD2. CDR1 is MDHEN, CDR2 SYDVKM, per germline. CDR3 length: 13 residues. V was clipped by 11 bases and J by 6 bases; unmatched bases: 6. CDR3 DNA sequence: TGTGCCCTCGGGACTAGCGTGGCCGGGGAGCTGTTTTTT. Amino acid sequence: CALGTSVAGELFF.

V and J are TRBV5-8 and TRBJ2-5; possible D gene TRBD1, 5 bases. The germline CDR1 and CDR2 sequences are SGHTS and YDEGEE. V shed 2 bases and J shed 1 base, with 21 bases lying between them. CDR3 length equals 18 residues. The CDR3 is CASSFPHLRQNPQETQYF. The CDR3 nucleotides read TGTGCCAGCAGCTTCCCTCATTTAAGACAGAACCCCCAAGAGACCCAGTACTTC.

The chain carries TRBV4-2 and TRBJ2-4; D may be TRBD2 (6 bases). Trimming removed 4 bases from V and 6 bases from J, with 13 bases in between. This CDR3 is 14 amino acids long. In germline, CDR1 is LGHNA, CDR2 YNFKEQ. As DNA, the CDR3 is TGTGCCAGCAGCCCTACCGGGACTCGAAACATTCAGTACTTC. Protein sequence: CASSPTGTRNIQYF.

The CDR3 sequence: CASCEDRGRTYGYTF. The CDR3 DNA sequence: TGTGCCAGCTGCGAGGACAGGGGGCGGACCTATGGCTACACCTTC. The chain has TRBV5-4 and TRBJ1-2; 11 nucleotides agree with TRBD1. CDR1 and CDR2 (germline): SGHNT, YYREEE (reference sequence). After removal of 7 bases from V and 4 bases from J, the junction contained 9 bases not matched to a gene. The CDR3 has 15 amino acids.

The count of this clone is one. The rearrangement links TRBV6-5 to TRBJ1-5; 9 positions agree with TRBD1. In germline, CDR1 is MNHEY, CDR2 SVGAGI. CDR3 size: 15 residues. The ends lost 4 bases at V and 7 bases at J; junction bases unmatched: 8. CDR3 sequence: CASSSAATGGQPQHF. The CDR3 coding sequence is TGTGCCAGCAGTTCCGCAGCGACAGGGGGACAGCCCCAGCATTTT.

The chain carries TRBV9 and TRBJ1-5; 7 bases match TRBD1. Looked up from germline, CDR1 is SGDLS and CDR2 is YYNGEE. The CDR3 contains 15 residues. The V gene end was trimmed by 4 bases and the J gene end by 4 bases; junction bases not matched to a gene: 8. Written as DNA, the CDR3 is TGTGCCAGCAGCCGGGGGGGACAGCTAAATCAGCCCCAGCATTTT. Translated, it gives CASSRGGQLNQPQHF.

This chain links TRBV6-1 with TRBJ1-6, with TRBD1 matching 8 bases. CDR1 and CDR2 (germline): MNHNS, SASEGT. V lost 3 bases to trimming and J lost 7 bases; unmatched junction nucleotides: 5. The CDR3 loop spans 15 amino acids. CDR3 in DNA: TGTGCCAGCAGTGAGGGGACAGGTCGAAATTCACCCCTCCACTTT. Protein: CASSEGTGRNSPLHF.

The chain combines TRBV7-9 with TRBJ1-1; TRBD1 matches 7 bases. The junction had 11 bases not matched to a gene; V was cut back by 5 bases and J by 5 bases. The CDR3 spans 15 residues. Looked up from germline, CDR1 is SEHNR and CDR2 is FQNEAQ (reference sequence). The DNA of the CDR3 is TGTGCCAGCAGCCCCGGAGACAGGGCGGCTACTGAAGCTTTCTTT. As protein: CASSPGDRAATEAFF.